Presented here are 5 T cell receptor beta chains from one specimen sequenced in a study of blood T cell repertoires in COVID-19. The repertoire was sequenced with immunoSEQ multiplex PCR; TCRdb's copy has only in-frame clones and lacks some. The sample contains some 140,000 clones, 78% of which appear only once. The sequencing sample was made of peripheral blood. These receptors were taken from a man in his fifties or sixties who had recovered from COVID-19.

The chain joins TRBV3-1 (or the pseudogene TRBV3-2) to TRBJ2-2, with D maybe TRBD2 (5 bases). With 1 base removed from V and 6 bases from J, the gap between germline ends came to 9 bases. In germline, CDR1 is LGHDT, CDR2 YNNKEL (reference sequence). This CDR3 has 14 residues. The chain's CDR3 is CASSQAGFPGELFF. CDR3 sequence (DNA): TGTGCCAGCAGCCAAGCGGGGTTCCCCGGGGAGCTGTTTTTT.

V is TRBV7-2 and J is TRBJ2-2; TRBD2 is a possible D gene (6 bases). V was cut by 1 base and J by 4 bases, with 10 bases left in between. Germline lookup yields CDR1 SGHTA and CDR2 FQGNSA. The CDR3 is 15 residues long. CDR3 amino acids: CASSLVTSGTGELFF. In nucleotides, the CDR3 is TGTGCCAGCAGCTTAGTGACTAGTGGCACCGGGGAGCTGTTTTTT.

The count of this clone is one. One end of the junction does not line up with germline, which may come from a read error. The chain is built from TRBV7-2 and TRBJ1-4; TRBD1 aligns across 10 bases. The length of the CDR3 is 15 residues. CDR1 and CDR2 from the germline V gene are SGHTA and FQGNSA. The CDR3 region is CASTLGGTGDEKLFF. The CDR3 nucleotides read TGTGCCAGCACCTTAGGGGGGACAGGGGACGAAAAACTGTTTTTT.

CDR3 bases: TGTGCCACCAGCAGAGAGGGGACAGGGGGAGGGTATGGCTACACCTTC. Translating gives CATSREGTGGGYGYTF. The chain recombines TRBV15 with TRBJ1-2; 11 nucleotides align to TRBD1. This CDR3 region has 16 residues. V gave up 0 bases and J gave up 5 bases; unmatched junction bases: 5. Germline V gene data show CDR1 as LNHNV and CDR2 as YYDKDF (reference sequence).

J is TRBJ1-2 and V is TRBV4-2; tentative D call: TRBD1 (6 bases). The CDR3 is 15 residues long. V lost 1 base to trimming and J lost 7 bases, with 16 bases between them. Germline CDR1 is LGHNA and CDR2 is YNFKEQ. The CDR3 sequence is CASSQVGQGGGGYTF. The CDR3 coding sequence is TGTGCCAGCAGCCAAGTCGGGCAGGGAGGGGGTGGCTACACCTTC.